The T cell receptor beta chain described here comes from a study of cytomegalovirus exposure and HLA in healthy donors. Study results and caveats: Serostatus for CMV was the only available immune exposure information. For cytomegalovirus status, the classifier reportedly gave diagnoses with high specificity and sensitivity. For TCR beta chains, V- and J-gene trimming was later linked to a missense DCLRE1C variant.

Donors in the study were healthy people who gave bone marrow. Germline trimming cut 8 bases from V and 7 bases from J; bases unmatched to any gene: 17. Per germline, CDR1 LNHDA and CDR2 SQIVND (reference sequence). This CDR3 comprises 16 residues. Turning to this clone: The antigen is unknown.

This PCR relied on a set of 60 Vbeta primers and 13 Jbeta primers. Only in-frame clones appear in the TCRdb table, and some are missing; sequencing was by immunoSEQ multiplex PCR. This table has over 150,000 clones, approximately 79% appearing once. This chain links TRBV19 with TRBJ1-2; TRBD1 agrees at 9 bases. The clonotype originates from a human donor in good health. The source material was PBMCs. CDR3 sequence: CASSTGTGRLSGGYTF. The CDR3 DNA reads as TGTGCCAGTTCTACCGGGACAGGGCGCTTATCGGGTGGCTACACCTTC.